This is a list of T cell receptor beta chains from one sample in a study of T-cell memory formation after mild COVID-19. TCRdb analysed the 5' RACE reads with MiXCR anew, one entry per CDR3 protein. The sample lists about 560,000 distinct CDR3 sequences; roughly 22% were seen once. Sequencing was done on a sample of PBMCs or a T cell subset sorted from them (not recorded which). The receptor set was obtained from an adult woman who had mild COVID-19 (a few samples of this study predate the infection). Cell type and time point are not known. Both conserved end residues are part of each CDR3. Size values are once, few and many counts, or a class for expanded clones, and some rows have none.

-	TRBJ1-1	TRBV18	CASSPPLEAGEAFF
once	TRBJ2-7	TRBV10-3	CAIRGRDGPYEQYF
few	TRBJ2-3	TRBV5-1	CASSPRSPGLDTQYF
few	TRBJ2-2	TRBV20-1	CSASPSLSGELFF
-	TRBJ2-3	TRBV11-3	CASSPRLAGAFGTDTQYF
-	TRBJ2-3	TRBV7-2	CASKFRGADTQYF
many	TRBJ2-1	TRBV24-1	CATSDFLAGGEEQFF
many	TRBJ1-2	TRBV5-1	CASSTGQYGYTF
few	TRBJ2-1	TRBV20-1	CSARSSDSYNEQFF
-	TRBJ2-2	TRBV7-9	CASSLTPRGQGANTGELFF
-	TRBJ1-6	TRBV5-1	CASSLEGVEGSPLHF
-	TRBJ2-1	TRBV4-2	CASSQDLSGGISYNEQFF
-	TRBJ1-5	TRBV6-1	CASSETGRQPQHF
-	TRBJ1-1	TRBV4-1	CASSQNLGTEAFF
-	TRBJ2-3	TRBV25-1	CASSEGSGLAGTDTQYF
few	TRBJ2-2	TRBV20-1	CSAREGVAGGTGELFF
once	TRBJ1-2	TRBV7-8	CASSPRDRGIDYTF
-	TRBJ1-3	TRBV29-1	CSVLDEAVGNTIYF
few	TRBJ2-7	TRBV25-1	CASSESREGYEQYF
few	TRBJ1-2	TRBV12-3/TRBV12-4	CATRRDGYTF
few	TRBJ2-3	TRBV20-1	CSAPDREDTDTQYF
few	TRBJ2-3	TRBV7-9	CASSFRDREADTQYF
-	TRBJ2-3	TRBV30	CAWSGNGRSDTQYF
-	TRBJ1-2	TRBV20-1	CSASSSTGGRVGYTF
few	TRBJ2-2	TRBV28	CASSLLGTGANTGELFF
-	TRBJ1-2	TRBV20-1	CSARDPTRAPYGYTF
-	TRBJ2-4	TRBV29-1	CSVAAFSPRVAKNIQYF
-	TRBJ2-1	TRBV3-1	CASSQVQGPRDYNEQFF
-	TRBJ1-4	TRBV29-1	CSVAWDVGRDEKLFF